This TCR beta chain is drawn from a study of vaccination and CD4 T cells after COVID-19 (dated by TCRdb to the early 2020s). For the wider study: Convalescent patients had a positive SARS-CoV-2 result on nasal swab PCR, and of these patients, under ten had mild disease and one had severe disease. For stimulating the cultures, overlapping spike peptide pools were used, derived from SARS-CoV-2 as well as from the common cold coronaviruses HCoV-NL63, HCoV-OC43 and HCoV-229E. Post-COVID blood samples from convalescent patients were collected a median of around 100 days after diagnosis, with a range of 35 to 161 days. In the convalescent cohort there were six males and four females, among whom were two Hispanic individuals, seven Caucasians, two Asians and one multiracial person. As controls, cultures received a CEFX viral epitope pool (the positive control), an HIV-1 Nef peptide pool (the negative control), or no peptide at all. Two doses of either the Pfizer-BioNTech BNT162b2 vaccine (n=8) or the Moderna mRNA-1273 vaccine (n=2) were administered to participants. In 10 COVID-19 convalescent patients and a handful of infection-naive healthy vaccine recipients, researchers compared the spike-specific CD4+ TCR repertoire from before mRNA vaccination with the repertoire from after. Post-vaccine blood samples were collected a median of around 70 days after the second vaccine dose, ranging from roughly 12 to 250 days. On the study overall, not on this receptor specifically: Relatively few convalescent patients were included in the study, and early timepoints after natural infection were not analyzed. Nearly all vaccine-specific clones in convalescent patients (304 of 307) were mono-reactive for SARS-CoV-2 spike rather than cross-reactive with common cold coronaviruses. An increase in the median number of SARS-CoV-2-reactive clonotypes from 20 to 25 after infection to roughly 39 after vaccination was observed, but the change was not found to be significant. In convalescent patients, a median around 83% of post-vaccine SARS-CoV-2-reactive clones were detected only after vaccination, and vaccine-specific priming was suggested by this finding.

Based on the germline V gene, the CDR1 and CDR2 sequences are SNHLY and FYNNEI. The cysteine opens and the phenylalanine closes a CDR3 of 14 amino acids. The sequence is cut down to CDR3 DNA, 42 bases in frame from base 1. The library was made by PCR. DNA from cultured CD4+ T cells was subjected to TCR sequencing with the Oncomine TCR Beta short-read assay at the Johns Hopkins FTIC core. The QIAamp micro DNA kit was used to extract genomic DNA from the cultured CD4+ T cells. The Oncomine TCR Beta libraries from cultured CD4+ T cells were pooled using unique dual indexes and then sequenced on an Illumina iSeq 100. For the original study's pipeline: Non-productive sequences were filtered out, and CDR3s that did not start with C, did not end with F or W, or were shorter than 7 amino acids were discarded. The MANAFEST web application identified antigen-specific clonotypes by comparing peptide-stimulated wells against reference wells and other culture wells. To be called positive, a clone needed an FDR below 0.05, an odds ratio above 5, and a productive frequency above 0.1% in at least two of three replicate wells. Cross-reactive clonotypes were defined as significantly expanded in both SARS-CoV-2 spike wells and at least one common cold coronavirus spike condition. Levenshtein distances (stringdist) and unrooted phylogenetic trees (ape) in R version 3.6.1 were used to assess CDR3 homology. In-frame beta chains were kept once TCRdb had trimmed the public reads at Q25 with fastp and called clones with MiXCR. Entries are consolidated by CDR3 protein sequence, retaining the most common genes and DNA. V and J calls and clone size were set by TCRdb, not the authors. The sample includes approximately 12,000 distinct CDR3 sequences, with 65% observed a single time. Of the sample, 26% falls within the top ten clones.

Concerning this clonotype: Which antigen it targets is not known. Germline is not matched at one junction end, which may reflect a read error.

The treatment or condition tag for this specimen amounts to: roughly nine-day PBMC culture with coronavirus spike peptide pools or control peptides (ViraFEST assay). To expand antigen-specific T cells with peptide pools and then pick out the expanded clonotypes through TCR sequencing, the study relied on the ViraFEST assay. The convalescent patients' positive SARS-CoV-2 PCR tests fell between March and December 2020, which was before the Alpha, Beta and Delta variants emerged in the United States. Each well held approximately 2 million PBMCs cultured in IMDM containing roughly 5% human AB serum and approximately 9.4 IU/ml IL-2, with about 9.4 ug/ml peptide pools added. Half of the culture medium was replaced with fresh IL-2-containing medium on days 3 and 7. After more than 8 days of culture, CD4+ T cells were isolated by negative selection using the EasySep CD4+ T cell isolation kit. Ficoll-Paque Plus gradient centrifugation was used to isolate PBMCs from whole blood, and the isolated PBMCs were then either used fresh or cryopreserved at -140C. Triplicate wells were generally used for each culture condition.

This sequence was found in a human donor who had recovered from COVID-19. This receptor chain uses TRBV2 and TRBJ1-4, with the D gene not clear enough to name. The specimen comprised CD4+ T cells from blood, cultured in vitro, sampled before SARS-CoV-2 vaccination. The CDR3 region reads CASSEGTTNEKLFF. The bases read TGTGCCAGCAGCGAAGGTACAACTAATGAAAAACTGTTTTTT. The variable domain in full, with residues beyond the CDR3 obtained from the reference TRBV2 and TRBJ1-4 genes, is EPEVTQTPSHQVTQMGQEVILRCVPISNHLYFYWYRQILGQKVEFLVSFYNNEISEKSEIFDDQFSVERPDGSNFTLKIRSTKLEDSAMYFCASSEGTTNEKLFFGSGTQLSVL.